This record looks at one TCR beta chain sequence and its context. The sample belongs to a study of blood T cell repertoires in COVID-19. Study overall: COVID-19 samples from acute and convalescent phases originated in the United States, Italy and Spain. The cDNA or gDNA used as material had been derived from T cells, B-cell-depleted T cells, or PBMCs.

Source study methods: Quantification of nucleated cells was approximated via reference gene primer amplification. The assay was immunoSEQ multiplex PCR, and TCRdb's table has in-frame clones only and misses some. From that table come the V and J calls and clone size; the DNA was used to work out D and trimming. The table records about 73,000 clones, about 86% of them present only once. The CDR3 totals 15 residues. In germline, CDR1 is SGDLS, CDR2 YYNGEE. Trimming removed 0 bases from V and 1 base from J, with 10 bases in between. The V and J genes are TRBV9 and TRBJ1-1; D unresolved. This sequence originates from a man between 45 and 60 years old with active COVID-19. Sequenced material: peripheral blood. CDR3 in amino acids: CASSVAPVTNTEAFF. CDR3 sequence (DNA): TGTGCCAGCAGCGTAGCCCCGGTTACGAACACTGAAGCTTTCTTT.